Shown below are 28 T cell receptor beta chains from a single sample sequenced in a study of cytomegalovirus exposure and HLA in healthy donors. PCR was performed using 60 Vbeta and 13 Jbeta primers. Using immunoSEQ multiplex PCR, the repertoire was profiled, and TCRdb retains in-frame clones only, with some absent. The table includes 130,000 to 150,000 clones, nearly 80% detected once. Sequencing was done on a sample of PBMCs. These TCRs come from a male donor in good health and CMV-seronegative.

V and J are TRBV7-9 and TRBJ1-2; possibly TRBD1 for D (6 bases). The germline gives CDR1 SEHNR, CDR2 FQNEAQ (reference sequence). Trimming cost V 3 bases and J 2 bases, with 10 bases left between them. The CDR3 is 14 amino acids. The CDR3, as DNA: TGTGCCAGCAGCTTGGGGGCAGGGAACTATGGCTACACCTTC. It yields the protein CASSLGAGNYGYTF.

The chain recombines TRBV7-2 with TRBJ1-5; no clear D. Trimming left V 3 bases short and J 6 bases short, with 9 bases between. Germline CDR1 SGHTA, CDR2 FQGNSA. CDR3 length equals 13 residues. The CDR3 nucleotides are TGTGCCAGCAGCTTTACGGGTGGTCAGCCCCAGCATTTT. Translated: CASSFTGGQPQHF. The full variable domain, rest sourced from reference TRBV7-2 and TRBJ1-5, is GAGVSQSPSNKVTEKGKDVELRCDPISGHTALYWYRQSLGQGLEFLIYFQGNSAPDKSGLPSDRFSAERTGGSVSTLTIQRTQQEDSAVYLCASSFTGGQPQHFGDGTRLSIL.

J is TRBJ1-1 and V is TRBV29-1, with unresolved D. This CDR3 has 11 residues. Deletions cut 5 bases from V and 1 base from J, with 5 bases between. Germline-derived CDR1 and CDR2 are SQVTM and ANQGSEA. DNA of the CDR3: TGCAGCGTTAGAGGGAACACTGAAGCTTTCTTT. It is translated as CSVRGNTEAFF.

The V gene is TRBV5-1, the J gene TRBJ2-7, with D possibly being TRBD2 (6 bases). The germline V gene has CDR1 SGHRS and CDR2 YFSETQ. CDR3 length equals 15 residues. V was trimmed by 2 bases and J by 3 bases, leaving 15 bases between them. The CDR3: CASSLSGTAGYEQYF. As DNA, the CDR3 is TGCGCCAGCAGCTTATCCGGGACTGCCGGCTACGAGCAGTACTTC.

The chain joins TRBV5-5 to TRBJ1-1, with 7 bases aligning to TRBD1. CDR1 is SGHKS and CDR2 is YYEKEE in the germline V gene (reference sequence). The J segment lost 5 bases and the V segment lost 2 bases, leaving 6 bases of the junction unmatched. CDR3 length equals 14 residues. The CDR3, as DNA: TGTGCCAGCAGCTTCGCTGGGGACAGTACTGAAGCTTTCTTT. Translating gives CASSFAGDSTEAFF. The whole variable domain, remainder taken from reference TRBV5-5 and TRBJ1-1, is DAGVTQSPTHLIKTRGQQVTLRCSPISGHKSVSWYQQVLGQGPQFIFQYYEKEERGRGNFPDRFSARQFPNYSSELNVNALLLGDSALYLCASSFAGDSTEAFFGQGTRLTVV.

In its sample, this clone was seen once. This chain connects TRBV5-6 to TRBJ2-1, with TRBD1 matching 7 bases. V was clipped by 0 bases and J by 3 bases; unmatched bases: 6. Per germline, CDR1 SGHDT and CDR2 YYEEEE. This CDR3 is built from 16 residues. The CDR3: CASSLGGQRFYNEQFF. The CDR3 nucleotides read TGTGCCAGCAGCTTGGGGGGACAGAGATTCTACAATGAGCAGTTCTTC.

This chain uses TRBV6-1 with TRBJ2-7; 12 positions agree with TRBD2. CDR1 and CDR2 from the germline V gene are MNHNS and SASEGT. V lost 4 bases to trimming and J lost 5 bases; unmatched junction nucleotides: 9. The length of the CDR3 is 16 residues. CDR3 region: CASSVRGLAGSDEQYF. DNA for the CDR3: TGTGCCAGCAGTGTACGAGGACTAGCGGGGTCCGACGAGCAGTACTTC.

The gene calls are TRBV2 and TRBJ2-7; the match to TRBD1 covers 9 bases. Germline CDR1 is SNHLY and CDR2 is FYNNEI. There are 15 residues in the CDR3. V dropped 6 bases and J dropped 0; count of bases not matched to a gene: 6. The CDR3 nucleotides read TGTGCCAGCAGCACTGACAGGGGGGGCTCCTACGAGCAGTACTTC. Translated, it gives CASSTDRGGSYEQYF.

This clone has a handful of counts. V is TRBV11-3 and J is TRBJ1-4; D is unclear. CDR3 length: 15 residues. V was trimmed by 1 base and J by 5 bases, leaving 11 bases between them. Germline lookup yields CDR1 SGHNT and CDR2 YENEEA. Here the CDR3 DNA reads TGTGCCAGCAGCTTAGGTAGCAGCTTCAATGAAAAACTGTTTTTT. It translates to CASSLGSSFNEKLFF.

The chain is built from TRBV5-6 and TRBJ2-1; D remains ambiguous. CDR1 is SGHDT and CDR2 is YYEEEE in the germline V gene. The CDR3 length is 17 residues. Trimming stripped 1 base from V and 1 base from J, with 15 bases between. DNA for the CDR3: TGTGCCAGCAGCTTGCTAAGGTTCGCGGCGTCCTACAATGAGCAGTTCTTC. This translates into CASSLLRFAASYNEQFF.

The V and J genes are TRBV27 and TRBJ1-1, with D unclear. This CDR3 has 15 amino acids. Trimming took off 5 bases at V and 0 bases at J, with 13 bases between the two ends. Per germline, CDR1 MNHEY and CDR2 SMNVEV (reference sequence). As DNA, the CDR3 is TGTGCCAGCAGTCCCGGGATGTTTTTGAACACTGAAGCTTTCTTT. Encoded protein: CASSPGMFLNTEAFF.

The J gene is TRBJ1-2, the V gene TRBV27, with TRBD1 matching over 7 bases. In germline, CDR1 is MNHEY, CDR2 SMNVEV (reference sequence). CDR3 length: 18 residues. With V trimmed by 4 bases and J by 0 bases, 14 bases remained unmatched. CDR3 amino acids: CASSSPDRWGLPNYGYTF. CDR3 coding DNA: TGTGCCAGCAGTTCTCCGGACAGGTGGGGCTTACCTAACTATGGCTACACCTTC.

This chain's CDR3 is CAISEQGNTEAFF. CDR3 sequence (DNA): TGTGCCATCAGTGAGCAGGGGAACACTGAAGCTTTCTTT. The chain links TRBV10-3 to TRBJ1-1, with D perhaps matching TRBD1 (5 bases). CDR3 length: 13 residues. V shed 2 bases and J shed 1 base, with 5 bases lying between them. Germline CDR1 is ENHRY and CDR2 is SYGVKD.

This sequence joins TRBV15 and TRBJ1-2, with TRBD1 identical over 9 bases. CDR1 is LNHNV, CDR2 YYDKDF, per germline (reference sequence). V gave up 2 bases and J gave up 8 bases; unmatched junction bases: 12. This CDR3 spans 16 amino acids. CDR3 DNA sequence: TGTGCCACCAGCAGACTTCCCGGGACAGGGTCGGACGGCTACACCTTC. Residues: CATSRLPGTGSDGYTF.

Comment on this clone: Different DNA sequences within this sample yield the same CDR3. The chain combines TRBV7-2 with TRBJ2-7; a weak D match, TRBD1 (5 bases). The germline V gene encodes CDR1 SGHTA and CDR2 FQGNSA. CDR3 size: 12 residues. Trimming took off 5 bases at V and 3 bases at J, with 8 bases between the two ends. CDR3 residues: CASSLQGYEQYF. CDR3 coding DNA: TGTGCCAGCAGCCTTCAGGGCTACGAGCAGTACTTC.

This clone was observed once. V is TRBV5-5 and J is TRBJ1-1, with D unresolved. This CDR3 contains 10 residues. Germline-derived CDR1 and CDR2 are SGHKS and YYEKEE (reference sequence). Trimming removed 3 bases from V and 7 bases from J, with 4 bases in between. CDR3 loop: CASSSSEAFF. The CDR3 DNA follows: TGTGCCAGCAGCTCGAGTGAAGCTTTCTTT.

The chain joins TRBV7-9 to TRBJ1-1; no reliable D call. Germline CDR1 SEHNR, CDR2 FQNEAQ (reference sequence). This CDR3 has 14 residues. V lost 3 bases to trimming and J lost 3 bases, with 11 bases between them. CDR3 sequence reads: CASSFFRDHTEAFF. In DNA, the CDR3 is TGTGCCAGCAGCTTTTTTCGGGATCACACTGAAGCTTTCTTT. The complete variable domain, with remaining parts taken from reference TRBV7-9 and TRBJ1-1, reads DTGVSQNPRHKITKRGQNVTFRCDPISEHNRLYWYRQTLGQGPEFLTYFQNEAQLEKSRLLSDRFSAERPKGSFSTLEIQRTEQGDSAMYLCASSFFRDHTEAFFGQGTRLTVV.

The chain recombines TRBV6-6 with TRBJ2-1, with TRBD1 matching over 9 bases. The CDR3 spans 15 residues. The junction had 3 bases not matched to a gene; V was cut back by 5 bases and J by 1 base. The germline V gene has CDR1 MNHNY and CDR2 SVGAGI (reference sequence). The CDR3 nucleotides are TGTGCCAGCAGTCCCGGGACAGGGTCCTACAATGAGCAGTTCTTC. Protein sequence: CASSPGTGSYNEQFF.

The chain uses TRBV30 and TRBJ1-1; D remains unclear. The CDR3 runs 12 residues. V dropped 3 bases and J dropped 0 bases, with 5 bases sitting between them. The germline gives CDR1 GTSNPN, CDR2 SVGIG (reference sequence). CDR3 coding DNA: TGTGCCTGGAGGTTAATGAACACTGAAGCTTTCTTT. Its protein is CAWRLMNTEAFF.

A word on this clone: At one boundary the junction diverges from the germline segment, which might be a read error. The sample holds other DNA sequences that translate to the same CDR3. V usage is TRBV11-2 and J usage is TRBJ1-1; D is unresolved. The CDR3 consists of 13 residues. Germline loops: CDR1 SGHAT, CDR2 FQNNGV. CDR3 sequence: CASSLAGNTEAFF. For the CDR3, the DNA is TGCGCCAGCAGCTTAGCAGGTAACACTGAAGCTTTCTTT.

The chain recombines TRBV6-5 with TRBJ2-1, with 10 nucleotides matching TRBD2. V trimming: 1 base; J trimming: 5 bases; junction bases outside the gene matches: 5. Germline V gives CDR1 MNHEY, CDR2 SVGAGI. The CDR3 runs 16 residues. CDR3 residues: CASSYLTSGLNNEQFF. The CDR3 DNA follows: TGTGCCAGCAGTTACTTGACTAGCGGGCTTAACAATGAGCAGTTCTTC.

This rearrangement joins TRBV4-2 to TRBJ2-1; the match to TRBD1 covers 10 bases. The CDR3 totals 16 residues. V lost 1 base to trimming and J lost 6 bases; unmatched junction nucleotides: 6. Germline-derived CDR1 and CDR2 are LGHNA and YNFKEQ. The CDR3 sequence is CASSQGTGGIINEQFF. CDR3 in DNA: TGTGCCAGCAGCCAAGGGACAGGGGGAATAATCAATGAGCAGTTCTTC.

This clone has just a few counts. The same CDR3 is also encoded by other DNA sequences in this sample. The rearrangement uses TRBV7-2 and TRBJ1-1, with D unclear. The CDR3 sequence is 13 residues long. The ends were cut back, 1 base at V and 1 base at J, with 4 bases in the middle. The germline gives CDR1 SGHTA, CDR2 FQGNSA. The CDR3 loop is CASSLGRNTEAFF. For the CDR3, the DNA is TGTGCCAGCAGCTTAGGCAGGAACACTGAAGCTTTCTTT.

The V call is TRBV5-5, the J call TRBJ2-5; 10 bases line up with TRBD1. With V trimmed by 3 bases and J by 4 bases, 3 bases remained unmatched. Germline-derived CDR1 and CDR2 are SGHKS and YYEKEE (reference sequence). The CDR3 loop spans 14 amino acids. The CDR3 region is CASSSTGGRETQYF. The CDR3 nucleotides read TGTGCCAGCAGCTCGACAGGGGGCCGAGAGACCCAGTACTTC.

The genes are TRBV18 and TRBJ1-1; 7 nucleotides agree with TRBD1. The CDR3 consists of 16 residues. Germline CDR1 KGHSH, CDR2 LQKENI. Trimming at V came to 6 bases and at J to 0 bases, leaving 10 bases not matched to a gene. CDR3 DNA sequence: TGTGCCAGCTCTCGGGACAGAATGGACATGAACACTGAAGCTTTCTTT. It yields the protein CASSRDRMDMNTEAFF.

Only a few counts were recorded for this clone. V usage is TRBV18 and J usage is TRBJ1-6; no clear D gene. The ends were cut back, 1 base at V and 9 bases at J, with 10 bases in the middle. The CDR3 extends over 14 amino acids. Germline V gives CDR1 KGHSH, CDR2 LQKENI. CDR3 residues: CASSPRREGSPLHF. The DNA for the CDR3 is TGTGCCAGCTCACCACGGAGGGAGGGTTCACCCCTCCACTTT.

The V gene is TRBV6-5, the J gene TRBJ2-5; D perhaps matches TRBD2 (5 bases). Trimming shortened V by 2 bases and J by 5 bases, and 9 bases separated the two germline ends. The V gene's germline CDR1 is MNHEY and CDR2 SVGAGI. The CDR3 runs 13 residues. CDR3 residues: CASSYRGQETQYF. The CDR3 nucleotides read TGTGCCAGCAGTTACCGGGGTCAGGAGACCCAGTACTTC.

This chain links TRBV9 with TRBJ2-1; the match to TRBD2 covers 8 bases. The CDR3 extends over 15 amino acids. The V gene's germline CDR1 is SGDLS and CDR2 YYNGEE. V dropped 0 bases and J dropped 5; count of bases not matched to a gene: 4. CDR3 nucleotide sequence: TGTGCCAGCAGCGTAGAACTAGCGGCAGACAATGAGCAGTTCTTC. It is translated as CASSVELAADNEQFF.